Detailed here is one T cell receptor beta chain. The data were obtained in a study of control samples from healthy donors and cancer patients. Produced via immunoSEQ multiplex PCR; TCRdb's table is partial and in-frame only. The sample yields about 51,000 clones, roughly 90% seen once. The sample taken for sequencing was PBMCs. This TCR came from a middle-aged man with colorectal cancer.

The CDR3 bases are TGTGCCACCAGCCCGCGGACAGGGTCAGATAATGAAAAACTGTTTTTT. This translates into CATSPRTGSDNEKLFF. The chain employs TRBV15 and TRBJ1-4; 8 bases are shared with TRBD1. Unmatched junction bases numbered 9, after V lost 5 bases and J lost 4 bases. Germline CDR1 LNHNV, CDR2 YYDKDF (reference sequence). The length of the CDR3 is 16 residues.